Listed here are 16 T cell receptor beta chains from one sample, sequenced in a study of control samples from healthy donors and cancer patients. The method was immunoSEQ multiplex PCR; TCRdb's version includes in-frame clones alone and lacks a portion of them. The sample lists 95,000 to 150,000 clones; 80% to 90% were seen once. Sequences were obtained from blood. The source is a man between 60 and 75 years old in good health.

The rearrangement links TRBV7-9 to TRBJ2-6; no clear D. V was clipped by 1 base and J by 2 bases, with 6 bases between them. Per germline, CDR1 SEHNR and CDR2 FQNEAQ (reference sequence). The CDR3 extends over 15 amino acids. CDR3 nucleotides: TGTGCCAGCAGCTTAGGTACGGCTGGGGCCAACGTCCTGACTTTC. It yields the protein CASSLGTAGANVLTF.

The V call is TRBV27, the J call TRBJ2-3; no firm D call. With 2 bases removed from V and 7 bases from J, the gap between germline ends came to 10 bases. CDR1 and CDR2 from the germline V gene are MNHEY and SMNVEV (reference sequence). The CDR3 length is 13 residues. CDR3 sequence (DNA): TGTGCCAGCAGTTTAAACGGCCAGAATACGCAGTATTTT. Its protein is CASSLNGQNTQYF.

The genes are TRBV18 and TRBJ2-6; D possibly corresponds to TRBD1 (5 bases). The germline V gene has CDR1 KGHSH and CDR2 LQKENI. This CDR3 is built from 18 residues. Trimming removed 2 bases at V and 2 bases at J, with 16 bases between. The CDR3 DNA reads as TGTGCCAGCTCACCAGTCCAGGGTTTTATCCCTGGGGCCAACGTCCTGACTTTC. Encoded protein: CASSPVQGFIPGANVLTF.

The CDR3 here is CASKSGYGYTF. Written as DNA, the CDR3 is TGTGCCAGCAAAAGTGGATATGGCTACACCTTC. This rearrangement joins TRBV28 to TRBJ1-2; D gene ambiguous. The CDR3 covers 11 residues. Trimming removed 7 bases from V and 5 bases from J, with 8 bases in between. Germline-derived CDR1 and CDR2 are MDHEN and SYDVKM.

The chain recombines TRBV9 with TRBJ1-6; D may be TRBD1 (5 bases). The CDR3 loop spans 15 amino acids. CDR1 is SGDLS, CDR2 YYNGEE, per germline. V lost 4 bases to trimming and J lost 6 bases, with 14 bases between them. The CDR3 bases are TGTGCCAGCAGCCCCGGGGGGGTCGGTAATTCACCCCTCCACTTT. Protein: CASSPGGVGNSPLHF.

This rearrangement joins TRBV12-3 or TRBV12-4 to TRBJ1-2; D call uncertain. V was shortened by 3 bases and J by 2 bases, with 7 bases between the two germline ends. CDR3 length: 13 residues. The CDR3 spells CASSFVRNYGYTF. CDR3 coding DNA: TGTGCCAGCAGTTTTGTGAGGAACTATGGCTACACCTTC.

The chain couples TRBV28 to TRBJ1-4, with a possible D match to TRBD1 (6 bases). CDR1 and CDR2 from the germline V gene are MDHEN and SYDVKM. The length of the CDR3 is 14 residues. Trimming took 5 bases from V and 7 from J, leaving 14 bases between them. In DNA form, the CDR3 reads TGTGCCAGCAGTCGACAGGCGGGGGGTGAAAAACTGTTTTTT. Translation: CASSRQAGGEKLFF.

The chain links TRBV7-3 to TRBJ1-1; 7 nucleotides align to TRBD1. Trimming at V came to 5 bases and at J to 0 bases, leaving 6 bases not matched to a gene. The CDR3 extends over 15 amino acids. Germline CDR1 and CDR2: SGHTA and FQGTGA. CDR3 DNA sequence: TGTGCCAGCAGCGAACCGGGACAGATGAACACTGAAGCTTTCTTT. Protein product: CASSEPGQMNTEAFF.

The chain carries TRBV11-2 and TRBJ2-7, with 7 bases fitting TRBD1. The CDR3 runs to 13 residues. Germline-derived CDR1 and CDR2 are SGHAT and FQNNGV. The J segment lost 0 bases and the V segment lost 5 bases, leaving 1 base of the junction unmatched. The CDR3 DNA reads TGTGCCAGCAGCCGGGACAGCTCCTACGAGCAGTACTTC. Translation gives CASSRDSSYEQYF. The complete variable domain, with remaining parts taken from reference TRBV11-2 and TRBJ2-7, reads EAGVAQSPRYKIIEKRQSVAFWCNPISGHATLYWYQQILGQGPKLLIQFQNNGVVDDSQLPKDRFSAERLKGVDSTLKIQPAKLEDSAVYLCASSRDSSYEQYFGPGTRLTVT.

The J gene is TRBJ2-3, the V gene TRBV7-2, with TRBD2 matching 10 bases. The junction had 0 bases not matched to a gene; V was cut back by 0 bases and J by 3 bases. Germline CDR1 and CDR2: SGHTA and FQGNSA. The CDR3 consists of 15 residues. CDR3 residues: CASSLASGGTDTQYF. As DNA, the CDR3 is TGTGCCAGCAGCTTAGCTAGCGGGGGGACAGATACGCAGTATTTT. Complete variable domain (other parts from reference TRBV7-2 and TRBJ2-3): GAGVSQSPSNKVTEKGKDVELRCDPISGHTALYWYRQSLGQGLEFLIYFQGNSAPDKSGLPSDRFSAERTGGSVSTLTIQRTQQEDSAVYLCASSLASGGTDTQYFGPGTRLTVL.

The V call is TRBV5-1, the J call TRBJ1-4; TRBD1 aligns across 8 bases. J was trimmed by 4 bases and V by 0 bases; bases with no gene match: 5. CDR1 and CDR2 from the germline V gene are SGHRS and YFSETQ. The CDR3 is made up of 16 amino acids. The CDR3 DNA reads TGCGCCAGCAGCTTGGACCCGGGACAGGTTAATGAAAAACTGTTTTTT. Amino acid sequence: CASSLDPGQVNEKLFF.

The CDR3 protein is CASSPFDSNYGYTF. In DNA, the CDR3 is TGCGCCAGCAGTCCGTTCGACAGCAACTATGGCTACACCTTC. The gene calls are TRBV5-1 and TRBJ1-2; possible D gene TRBD1, 5 bases. Germline CDR1 is SGHRS and CDR2 is YFSETQ. Trimming took 5 bases from V and 2 from J, leaving 13 bases between them. This CDR3 contains 14 residues. The full variable domain, its missing parts supplied by reference TRBV5-1 and TRBJ1-2, is KAGVTQTPRYLIKTRGQQVTLSCSPISGHRSVSWYQQTPGQGLQFLFEYFSETQRNKGNFPGRFSGRQFSNSRSEMNVSTLELGDSALYLCASSPFDSNYGYTFGSGTRLTVV.

This clone has only a few counts. The J gene is TRBJ2-3, the V gene TRBV7-9, with 7 bases aligning to TRBD1. This CDR3 is 13 amino acids long. The germline V gene encodes CDR1 SEHNR and CDR2 FQNEAQ (reference sequence). After removal of 6 bases from V and 6 bases from J, the junction contained 6 bases not matched to a gene. The CDR3 DNA reads as TGTGCCAGCAGGTTGACAGGGCTCGATACGCAGTATTTT. The encoded protein is CASRLTGLDTQYF.

This rearrangement joins TRBV2 to TRBJ1-2; tentative D call: TRBD1 (6 bases). V was cut by 0 bases and J by 4 bases, with 9 bases left in between. The CDR3 loop spans 14 amino acids. Germline V gives CDR1 SNHLY, CDR2 FYNNEI. Here the CDR3 DNA reads TGTGCCAGCAGTGAAGCGAGGGGGGCCTATGGCTACACCTTC. Translated: CASSEARGAYGYTF.

The count of this clone is one. This chain uses TRBV28 with TRBJ2-7; D is undetermined. Deletions cut 6 bases from V and 2 bases from J, with 20 bases between. The CDR3 consists of 16 residues. The germline CDR1 and CDR2 sequences are MDHEN and SYDVKM. This CDR3 is CASRRALGASTYEQYF. CDR3 DNA: TGTGCCAGCAGAAGGGCCTTAGGCGCGAGTACCTACGAGCAGTACTTC.

This chain joins TRBV19 and TRBJ1-1, with D unresolved. Germline V gives CDR1 LNHDA, CDR2 SQIVND (reference sequence). Trimming removed 11 bases at V and 7 bases at J, with 20 bases between. The CDR3 runs to 13 residues. The CDR3 reads CAARSEGRSEAFF. CDR3 in DNA: TGTGCCGCCCGCTCGGAAGGTCGCAGTGAAGCTTTCTTT. The whole variable domain, filled in from reference TRBV19 and TRBJ1-1, reads DGGITQSPKYLFRKEGQNVTLSCEQNLNHDAMYWYRQDPGQGLRLIYYSQIVNDFQKGDIAEGYSVSREKKESFPLTVTSAQKNPTAFYLCAARSEGRSEAFFGQGTRLTVV.